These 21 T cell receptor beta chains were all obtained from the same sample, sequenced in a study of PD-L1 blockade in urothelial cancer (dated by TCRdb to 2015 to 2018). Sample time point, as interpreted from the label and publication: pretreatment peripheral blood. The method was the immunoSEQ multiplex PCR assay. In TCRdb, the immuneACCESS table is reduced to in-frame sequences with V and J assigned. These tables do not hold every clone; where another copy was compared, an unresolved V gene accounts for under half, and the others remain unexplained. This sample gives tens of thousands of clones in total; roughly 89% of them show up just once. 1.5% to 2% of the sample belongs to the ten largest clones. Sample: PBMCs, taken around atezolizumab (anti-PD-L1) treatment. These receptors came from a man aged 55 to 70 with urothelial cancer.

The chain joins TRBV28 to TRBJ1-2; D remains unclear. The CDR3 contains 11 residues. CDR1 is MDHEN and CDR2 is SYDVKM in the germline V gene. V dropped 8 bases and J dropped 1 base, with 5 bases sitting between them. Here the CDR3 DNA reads TGTGCCAGCCAATTTAACTATGGCTACACCTTC. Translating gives CASQFNYGYTF.

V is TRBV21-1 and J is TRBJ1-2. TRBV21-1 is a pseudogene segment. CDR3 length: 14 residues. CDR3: CASSRFGRESGYTF. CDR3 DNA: TGTGCCAGCAGCAGATTCGGTCGGGAAAGCGGCTACACCTTC.

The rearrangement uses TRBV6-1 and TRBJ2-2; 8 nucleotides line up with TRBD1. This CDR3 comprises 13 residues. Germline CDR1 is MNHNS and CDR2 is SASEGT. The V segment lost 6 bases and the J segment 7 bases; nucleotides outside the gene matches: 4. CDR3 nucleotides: TGTGCCAGCAGGGAACAGGGGGTCGGGGAGCTGTTTTTT. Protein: CASREQGVGELFF.

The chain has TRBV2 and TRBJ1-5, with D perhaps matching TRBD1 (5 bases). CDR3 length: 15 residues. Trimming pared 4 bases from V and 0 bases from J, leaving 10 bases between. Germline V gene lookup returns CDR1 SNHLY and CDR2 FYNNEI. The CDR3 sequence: CASSVDSSSNQPQHF. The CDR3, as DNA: TGTGCCAGCAGTGTCGACAGCTCTAGCAATCAGCCCCAGCATTTT.

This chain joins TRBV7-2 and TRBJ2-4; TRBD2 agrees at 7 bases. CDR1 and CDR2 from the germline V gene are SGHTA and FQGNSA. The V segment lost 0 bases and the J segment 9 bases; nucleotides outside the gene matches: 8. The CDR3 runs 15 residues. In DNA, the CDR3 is TGTGCCAGCAGCTTAGCGTTTGGCGGGAGTAGCATTCAGTACTTC. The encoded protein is CASSLAFGGSSIQYF.

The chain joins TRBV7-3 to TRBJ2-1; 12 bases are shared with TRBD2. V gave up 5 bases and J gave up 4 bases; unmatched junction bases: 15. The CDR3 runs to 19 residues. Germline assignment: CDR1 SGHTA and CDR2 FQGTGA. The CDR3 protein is CASSLDNRGLAGTYNEQFF. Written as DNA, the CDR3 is TGTGCCAGCAGCCTAGATAACCGAGGACTAGCGGGAACTTACAATGAGCAGTTCTTC.

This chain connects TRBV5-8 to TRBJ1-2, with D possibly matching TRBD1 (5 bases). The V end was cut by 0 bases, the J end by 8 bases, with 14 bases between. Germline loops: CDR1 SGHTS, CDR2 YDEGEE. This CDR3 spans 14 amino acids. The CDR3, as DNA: TGTGCCAGCAGCTTGGTGGTCAGGGCAGGGGGCTACACCTTC. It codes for CASSLVVRAGGYTF.

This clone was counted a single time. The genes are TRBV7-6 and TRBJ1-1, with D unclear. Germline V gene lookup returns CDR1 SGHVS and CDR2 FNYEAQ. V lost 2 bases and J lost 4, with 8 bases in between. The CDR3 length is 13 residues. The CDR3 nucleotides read TGTGCCAGCAGCTTAAGGCCAGGCACTGAAGCTTTCTTT. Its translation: CASSLRPGTEAFF.

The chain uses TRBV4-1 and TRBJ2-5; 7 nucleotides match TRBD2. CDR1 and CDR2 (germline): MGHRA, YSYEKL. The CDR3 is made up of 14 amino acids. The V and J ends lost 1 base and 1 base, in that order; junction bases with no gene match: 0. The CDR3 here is CASSQGTSQETQYF. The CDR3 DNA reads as TGCGCCAGCAGCCAAGGGACTAGCCAAGAGACCCAGTACTTC.

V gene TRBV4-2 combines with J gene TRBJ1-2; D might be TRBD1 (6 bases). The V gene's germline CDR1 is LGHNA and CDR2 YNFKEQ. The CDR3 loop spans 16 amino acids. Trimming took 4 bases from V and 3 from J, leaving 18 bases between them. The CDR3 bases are TGTGCCAGCAGCCGACTCGACGGGGGGCGAGACTATGGCTACACCTTC. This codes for CASSRLDGGRDYGYTF.

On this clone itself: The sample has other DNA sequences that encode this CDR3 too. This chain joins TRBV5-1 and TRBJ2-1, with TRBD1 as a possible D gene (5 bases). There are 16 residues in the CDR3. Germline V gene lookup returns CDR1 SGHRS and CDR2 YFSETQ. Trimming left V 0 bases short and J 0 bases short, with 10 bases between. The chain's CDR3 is CASSLAVDSSYNEQFF. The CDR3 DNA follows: TGCGCCAGCAGCTTGGCTGTAGACAGCTCCTACAATGAGCAGTTCTTC.

The CDR3 DNA is TGTGCCAGCAGTCGCGACAGGGGTGGGGTCGGGGAGCTGTTTTTT. It encodes CASSRDRGGVGELFF. This chain joins TRBV6-5 and TRBJ2-2, with 8 bases identical to TRBD1. CDR1 MNHEY and CDR2 SVGAGI come from the germline V gene. This CDR3 comprises 15 residues. Losses at the gene ends were 5 bases for V and 7 bases for J; bases not matched to a gene: 9.

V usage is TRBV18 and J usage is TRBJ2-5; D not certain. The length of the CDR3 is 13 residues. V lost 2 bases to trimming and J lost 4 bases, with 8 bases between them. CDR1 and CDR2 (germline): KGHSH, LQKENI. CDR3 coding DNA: TGTGCCAGCTCACCAAACAACCCAGAGACCCAGTACTTC. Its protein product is CASSPNNPETQYF.

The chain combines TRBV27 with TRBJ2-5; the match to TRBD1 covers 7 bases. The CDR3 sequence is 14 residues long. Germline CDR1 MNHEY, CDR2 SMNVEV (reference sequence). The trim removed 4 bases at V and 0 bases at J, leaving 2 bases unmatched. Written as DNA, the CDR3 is TGTGCCAGCAGTTGGACAGGAGACCAAGAGACCCAGTACTTC. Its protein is CASSWTGDQETQYF.

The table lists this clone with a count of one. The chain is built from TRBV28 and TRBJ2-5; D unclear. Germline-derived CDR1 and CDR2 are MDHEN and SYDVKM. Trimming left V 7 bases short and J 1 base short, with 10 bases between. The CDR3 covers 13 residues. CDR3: CASNYGSQETQYF. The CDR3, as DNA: TGTGCCAGCAATTACGGTTCCCAAGAGACCCAGTACTTC.

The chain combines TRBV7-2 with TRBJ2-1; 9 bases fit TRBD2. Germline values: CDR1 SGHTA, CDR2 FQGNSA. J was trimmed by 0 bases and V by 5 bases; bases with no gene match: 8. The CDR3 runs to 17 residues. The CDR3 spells CASSGRVAGVSYNEQFF. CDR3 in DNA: TGTGCCAGCAGCGGTCGGGTAGCGGGGGTCTCCTACAATGAGCAGTTCTTC.

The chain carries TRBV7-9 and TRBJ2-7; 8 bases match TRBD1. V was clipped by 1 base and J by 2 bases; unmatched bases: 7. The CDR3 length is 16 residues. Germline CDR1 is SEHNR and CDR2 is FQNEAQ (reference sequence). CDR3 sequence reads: CASSLVRGTGAYEQYF. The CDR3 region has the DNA TGTGCCAGCAGCTTAGTCCGCGGGACAGGAGCCTACGAGCAGTACTTC.

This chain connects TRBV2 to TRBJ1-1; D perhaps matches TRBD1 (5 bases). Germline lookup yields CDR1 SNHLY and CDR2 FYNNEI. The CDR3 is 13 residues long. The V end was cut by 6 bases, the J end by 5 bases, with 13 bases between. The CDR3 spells CASRFQGLTEAFF. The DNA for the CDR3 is TGTGCCAGCAGGTTCCAGGGATTGACTGAAGCTTTCTTT.

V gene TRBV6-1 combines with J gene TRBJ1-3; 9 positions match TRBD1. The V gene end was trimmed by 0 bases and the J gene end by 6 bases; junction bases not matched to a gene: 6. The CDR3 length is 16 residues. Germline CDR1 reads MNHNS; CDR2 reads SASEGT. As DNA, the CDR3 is TGTGCCAGCAGTGAAGCCGACAGGGGGTGGAAAAACACCATATATTTT. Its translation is CASSEADRGWKNTIYF.

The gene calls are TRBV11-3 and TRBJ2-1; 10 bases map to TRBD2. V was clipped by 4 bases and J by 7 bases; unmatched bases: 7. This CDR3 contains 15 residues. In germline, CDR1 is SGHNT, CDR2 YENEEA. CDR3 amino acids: CASSSGAGGPNEQFF. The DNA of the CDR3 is TGTGCCAGCAGCTCAGGAGCGGGGGGGCCTAATGAGCAGTTCTTC.

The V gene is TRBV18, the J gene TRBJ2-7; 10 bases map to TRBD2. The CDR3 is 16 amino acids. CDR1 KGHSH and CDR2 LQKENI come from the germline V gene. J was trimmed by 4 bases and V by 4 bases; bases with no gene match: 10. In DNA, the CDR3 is TGTGCCAGCTCACACCTCGAGCGGGAGGGCCCATACGAGCAGTACTTC. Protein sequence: CASSHLEREGPYEQYF.